The present T cell receptor beta chain was sequenced within a study of cytomegalovirus exposure and HLA in healthy donors. After removal of 6 bases from V and 4 bases from J, the junction contained 10 bases not matched to a gene. The CDR3 covers 17 residues. Germline CDR1 reads MNHEY; CDR2 reads SMNVEV (reference sequence). The table came from immunoSEQ multiplex PCR; TCRdb's copy has only in-frame clones and leaves some out. The sample holds approximately 270,000 clones, approximately 83% seen once. A word on this clone: Antigen unknown.

The study's findings and limits: Many donors shared some public TCRs, even though most TCR sequences were rare.

This clonotype was obtained from a woman aged 18-35 years in good health and CMV-seronegative. What was sequenced was PBMCs. The V gene is TRBV27, the J gene TRBJ2-6; 9 bases align to TRBD1. The CDR3 nucleotides read TGTGCCAGCAGATATCGGGGACAGGGCTCCGGGGCCAACGTCCTGACTTTC. Translating it yields CASRYRGQGSGANVLTF.